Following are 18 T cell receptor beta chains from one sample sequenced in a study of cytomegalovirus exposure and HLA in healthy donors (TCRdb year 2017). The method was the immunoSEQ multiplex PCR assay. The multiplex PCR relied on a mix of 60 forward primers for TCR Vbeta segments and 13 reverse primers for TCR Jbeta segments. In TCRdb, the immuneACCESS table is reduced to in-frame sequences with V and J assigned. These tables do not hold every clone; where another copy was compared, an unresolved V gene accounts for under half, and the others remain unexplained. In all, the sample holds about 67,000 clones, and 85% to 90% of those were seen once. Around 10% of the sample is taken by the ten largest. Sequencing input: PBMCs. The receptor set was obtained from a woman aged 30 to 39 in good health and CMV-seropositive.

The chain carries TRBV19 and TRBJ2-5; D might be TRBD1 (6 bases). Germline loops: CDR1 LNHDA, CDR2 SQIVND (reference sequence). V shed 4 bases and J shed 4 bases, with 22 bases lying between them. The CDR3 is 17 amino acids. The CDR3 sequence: CASSTLRGATPGETQYF. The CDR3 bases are TGTGCCAGTAGTACTCTCAGGGGAGCAACGCCGGGAGAGACCCAGTACTTC.

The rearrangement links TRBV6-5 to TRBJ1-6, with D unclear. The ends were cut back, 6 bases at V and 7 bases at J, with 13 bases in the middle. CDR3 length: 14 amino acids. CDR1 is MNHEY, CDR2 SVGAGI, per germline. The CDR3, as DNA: TGTGCCAGCAGAAAAGAGACTGCGAATTCACCCCTCCACTTT. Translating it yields CASRKETANSPLHF.

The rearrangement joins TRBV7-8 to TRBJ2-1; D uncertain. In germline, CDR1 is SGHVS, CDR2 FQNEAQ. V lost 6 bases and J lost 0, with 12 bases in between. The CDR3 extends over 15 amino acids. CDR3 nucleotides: TGTGCCAGCAGTCTTAGTCCGGGCTCCTACAATGAGCAGTTCTTC. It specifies CASSLSPGSYNEQFF.

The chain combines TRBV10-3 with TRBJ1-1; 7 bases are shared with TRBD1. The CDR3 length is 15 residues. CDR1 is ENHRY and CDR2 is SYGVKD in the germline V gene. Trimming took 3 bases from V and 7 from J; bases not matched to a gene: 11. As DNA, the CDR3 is TGTGCCATCAGTGACCGGGGAGGACAGGAATTTGAAGCTTTCTTT. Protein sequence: CAISDRGGQEFEAFF.

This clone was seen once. CDR3 residues: CASRKQGSNTQYF. Here the CDR3 DNA reads TGTGCCAGCAGAAAACAGGGTTCGAATACGCAGTATTTT. J is TRBJ2-3 and V is TRBV5-5; tentatively, D is TRBD1 (6 bases). Per the germline V gene, CDR1 is SGHKS and CDR2 is YYEKEE (reference sequence). Between the trimmed V and J ends, which lost 5 bases and 7 bases, there was a span of 14 bases. The CDR3 runs to 13 residues.

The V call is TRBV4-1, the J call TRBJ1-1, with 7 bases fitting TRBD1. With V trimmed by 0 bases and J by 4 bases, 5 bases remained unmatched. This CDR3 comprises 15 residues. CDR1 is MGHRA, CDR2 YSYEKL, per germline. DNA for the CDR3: TGCGCCAGCAGCCAAGAAGACAGGGTCGGCACTGAAGCTTTCTTT. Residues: CASSQEDRVGTEAFF.

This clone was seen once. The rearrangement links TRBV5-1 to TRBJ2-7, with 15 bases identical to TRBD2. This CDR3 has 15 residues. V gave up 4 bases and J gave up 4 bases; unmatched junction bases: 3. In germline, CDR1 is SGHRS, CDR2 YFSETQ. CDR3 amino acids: CASSAGLAGGYEQYF. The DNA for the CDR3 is TGCGCCAGCAGCGCGGGACTAGCGGGAGGTTACGAGCAGTACTTC.

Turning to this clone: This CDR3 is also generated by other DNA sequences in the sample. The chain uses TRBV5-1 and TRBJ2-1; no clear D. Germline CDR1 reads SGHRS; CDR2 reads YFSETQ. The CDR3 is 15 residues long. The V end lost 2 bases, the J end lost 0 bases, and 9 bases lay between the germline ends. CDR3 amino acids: CASSLLDSSYNEQFF. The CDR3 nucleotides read TGCGCCAGCAGCTTACTCGATAGCTCCTACAATGAGCAGTTCTTC. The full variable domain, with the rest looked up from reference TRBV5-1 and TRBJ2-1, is KAGVTQTPRYLIKTRGQQVTLSCSPISGHRSVSWYQQTPGQGLQFLFEYFSETQRNKGNFPGRFSGRQFSNSRSEMNVSTLELGDSALYLCASSLLDSSYNEQFFGPGTRLTVL.

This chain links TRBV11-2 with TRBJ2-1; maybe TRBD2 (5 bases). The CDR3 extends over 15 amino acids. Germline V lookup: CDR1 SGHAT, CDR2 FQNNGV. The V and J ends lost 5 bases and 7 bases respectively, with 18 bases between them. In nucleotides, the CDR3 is TGTGCCAGCAGCGCCGGTCGAGGGAGAAGAAATGAGCAGTTCTTC. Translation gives CASSAGRGRRNEQFF.

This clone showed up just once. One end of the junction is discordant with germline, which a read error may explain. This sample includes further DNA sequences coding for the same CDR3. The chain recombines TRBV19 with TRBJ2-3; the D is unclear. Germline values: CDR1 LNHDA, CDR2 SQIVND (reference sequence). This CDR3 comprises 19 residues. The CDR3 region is CASSMVNTATLAPTDTQYF. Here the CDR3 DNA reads TGTGCCAGCAGTATGGTAAACACCGCGACCTTAGCTCCCACAGATACGCAGTATTTT. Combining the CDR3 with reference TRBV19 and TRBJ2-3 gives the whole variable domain DGGITQSPKYLFRKEGQNVTLSCEQNLNHDAMYWYRQDPGQGLRLIYYSQIVNDFQKGDIAEGYSVSREKKESFPLTVTSAQKNPTAFYLCASSMVNTATLAPTDTQYFGPGTRLTVL.

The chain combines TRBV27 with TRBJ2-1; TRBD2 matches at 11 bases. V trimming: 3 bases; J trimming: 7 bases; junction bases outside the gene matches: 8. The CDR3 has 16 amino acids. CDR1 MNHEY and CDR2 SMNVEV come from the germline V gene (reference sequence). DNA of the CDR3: TGTGCCAGCAGTTTTCTCGCTAGCGGGAGGCCTAATGAGCAGTTCTTC. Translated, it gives CASSFLASGRPNEQFF.

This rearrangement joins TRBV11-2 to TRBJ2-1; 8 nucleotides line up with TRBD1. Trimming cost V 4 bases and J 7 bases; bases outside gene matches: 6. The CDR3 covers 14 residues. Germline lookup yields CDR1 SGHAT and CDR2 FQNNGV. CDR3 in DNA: TGTGCCAGCAGCTATCAGGACAGGGCGAATGAGCAGTTCTTC. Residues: CASSYQDRANEQFF. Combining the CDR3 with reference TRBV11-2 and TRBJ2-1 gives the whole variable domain EAGVAQSPRYKIIEKRQSVAFWCNPISGHATLYWYQQILGQGPKLLIQFQNNGVVDDSQLPKDRFSAERLKGVDSTLKIQPAKLEDSAVYLCASSYQDRANEQFFGPGTRLTVL.

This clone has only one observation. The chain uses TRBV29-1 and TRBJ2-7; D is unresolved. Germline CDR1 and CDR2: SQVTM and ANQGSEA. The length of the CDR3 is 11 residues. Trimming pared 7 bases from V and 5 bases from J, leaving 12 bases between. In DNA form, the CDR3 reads TGCAGCGACCTAAGTGCCGACGAGCAGTACTTC. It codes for CSDLSADEQYF.

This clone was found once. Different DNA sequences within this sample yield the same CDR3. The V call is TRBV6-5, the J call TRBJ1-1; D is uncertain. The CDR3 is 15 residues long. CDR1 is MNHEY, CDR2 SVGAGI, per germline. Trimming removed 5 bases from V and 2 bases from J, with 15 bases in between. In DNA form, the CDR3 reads TGTGCCAGCAGTAAAGGACTAGCTTTAAACACTGAAGCTTTCTTT. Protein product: CASSKGLALNTEAFF.

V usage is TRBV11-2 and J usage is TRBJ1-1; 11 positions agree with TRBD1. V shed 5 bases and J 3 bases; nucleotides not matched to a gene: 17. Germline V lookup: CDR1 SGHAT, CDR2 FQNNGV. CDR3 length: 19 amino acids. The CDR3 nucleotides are TGTGCCAGCAGCCCGAACCTGGGGACAGGGGGAGTAAGGCACACTGAAGCTTTCTTT. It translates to CASSPNLGTGGVRHTEAFF.

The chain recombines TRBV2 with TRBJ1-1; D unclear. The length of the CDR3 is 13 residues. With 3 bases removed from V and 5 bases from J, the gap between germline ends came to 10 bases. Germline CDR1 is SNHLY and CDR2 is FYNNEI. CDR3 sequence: CASSDTRETEAFF. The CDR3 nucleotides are TGTGCCAGCAGTGACACTAGAGAGACTGAAGCTTTCTTT.

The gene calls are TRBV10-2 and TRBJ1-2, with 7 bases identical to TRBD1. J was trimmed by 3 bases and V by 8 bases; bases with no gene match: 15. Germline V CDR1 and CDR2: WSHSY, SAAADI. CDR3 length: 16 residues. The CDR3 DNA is TGCGCCAGCTCGCCCCTTACTATGGGACAGCACTATGGCTACACCTTC. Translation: CASSPLTMGQHYGYTF.

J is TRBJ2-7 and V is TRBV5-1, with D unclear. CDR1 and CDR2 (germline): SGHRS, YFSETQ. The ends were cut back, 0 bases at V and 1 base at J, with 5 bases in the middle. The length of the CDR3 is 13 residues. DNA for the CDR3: TGCGCCAGCAGCTTGGGCAGTTCCTACGAGCAGTACTTC. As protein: CASSLGSSYEQYF.